These 27 T cell receptor beta chains came from one sample sequenced in a study of T cells expressing NK-cell markers (dated by TCRdb to the early 2020s). The library was made by 5' RACE. Data came from an Illumina HiSeq 2000. Following TCRdb reprocessing, every CDR3 protein sequence forms one entry, and DNA is not provided. The sample's table lists a count of 200,000 to 300,000 distinct CDR3 sequences. The leading ten clones occupy approximately 0.42% of the sample. Material for sequencing was blood T cells: a sorted CD56 or NKG2C T cell subset, CD4+ or CD8+ T cells, or bulk PBMC T cells (not recorded which). Receptor source: a man younger than 30 in good health. Donor details come from another sample of the same person, matched by shared clones.

The rearrangement joins TRBV15 to TRBJ1-3. The CDR3 contains 13 residues. Germline CDR1 LNHNV, CDR2 YYDKDF (reference sequence). The CDR3 here is CATSRDQGNTIYF.

This chain uses TRBV13 with TRBJ2-3; TCRdb proposes TRBD1, but this gene call is untestable without DNA. CDR1 is PRHDT, CDR2 FYEKMQ, per germline (reference sequence). The CDR3 totals 14 residues. CDR3 sequence reads: CASSLGSGADTQYF.

The chain is built from TRBV5-1 and TRBJ1-3. CDR1 SGHRS and CDR2 YFSETQ come from the germline V gene. The CDR3 spans 16 residues. CDR3 sequence reads: CASSLGQGRSGNTIYF.

This rearrangement joins TRBV15 to TRBJ2-3; TCRdb designates TRBD1, a call that cannot be tested without DNA. This CDR3 contains 15 residues. Germline values: CDR1 LNHNV, CDR2 YYDKDF (reference sequence). The CDR3 sequence: CATSSRGVGTDTQYF.

The chain is built from TRBV29-1 and TRBJ1-1. The CDR3 contains 12 residues. Germline loops: CDR1 SQVTM, CDR2 ANQGSEA. The CDR3 region is CTIQVLNTEAFF.

The chain joins TRBV20-1 to TRBJ2-5; TCRdb selects TRBD1, and the lack of DNA leaves this call unchecked. CDR1 DFQATT and CDR2 SNEGSKA come from the germline V gene (reference sequence). The CDR3 is 15 amino acids. The chain's CDR3 is CSARPSRRSQETQYF.

The chain joins TRBV29-1 to TRBJ2-3. This CDR3 spans 12 amino acids. Per germline, CDR1 SQVTM and CDR2 ANQGSEA. CDR3: CSAWRSPDTQYF.

The V and J genes are TRBV7-2 and TRBJ2-7; TCRdb selects TRBD1, and the lack of DNA leaves this call unchecked. The CDR3 consists of 15 residues. The V gene's germline CDR1 is SGHTA and CDR2 FQGNSA. The CDR3 sequence is CASSEQVGGAYEQYF.

The rearrangement links TRBV20-1 to TRBJ2-4; TCRdb lists TRBD1, though no DNA is available to test this call. The CDR3 length is 13 residues. Germline V CDR1 and CDR2: DFQATT, SNEGSKA (reference sequence). This chain's CDR3 is CSATRTAQNIQYF.

V usage is TRBV6-5 and J usage is TRBJ1-5; TCRdb's D gene call, TRBD1, goes unchecked for lack of DNA. CDR3 length: 16 residues. Germline V gene data show CDR1 as MNHEY and CDR2 as SVGAGI. The CDR3 reads CASSSRTGTGNQPQHF.

V is TRBV4-3 and J is TRBJ2-5; the D gene TCRdb calls, TRBD1, cannot be checked with no DNA. Germline V gene data show CDR1 as LGHNA and CDR2 as YSLEER. This CDR3 has 14 residues. The CDR3 spells CASSHERGLETQYF.

J is TRBJ2-1 and V is TRBV25-1; absent DNA, TCRdb's TRBD1 call cannot be checked. Germline assignment: CDR1 MGHDK and CDR2 SYGVNS. This CDR3 contains 16 residues. CDR3 sequence: CASSESRTGGFNEQFF.

This rearrangement joins TRBV29-1 to TRBJ1-1. The CDR3 is made up of 17 amino acids. CDR1 is SQVTM and CDR2 is ANQGSEA in the germline V gene. CDR3 region: CSVELDRIRWVNTEAFF.

The V and J genes are TRBV12-3 or TRBV12-4 and TRBJ2-5. The CDR3 runs 11 residues. CDR3 sequence reads: CASSAEGSRYF.

This chain links TRBV6-5 with TRBJ2-7. The CDR3 has 14 residues. Looked up from germline, CDR1 is MNHEY and CDR2 is SVGAGI. CDR3 sequence: CASSSTGSSYEQYF.

This rearrangement joins TRBV12-3 or TRBV12-4 to TRBJ2-2; TCRdb returns TRBD1, unconfirmable since there is no DNA. CDR3 size: 15 residues. The CDR3 protein is CASRPGQGANGELFF.

The genes are TRBV7-2 and TRBJ2-3; TCRdb's D call of TRBD2 is untestable without DNA. The CDR3 extends over 17 amino acids. CDR1 SGHTA and CDR2 FQGNSA come from the germline V gene. CDR3 residues: CASSLKLAGRGTDTQYF. The complete variable domain, with remaining parts taken from reference TRBV7-2 and TRBJ2-3, reads GAGVSQSPSNKVTEKGKDVELRCDPISGHTALYWYRQSLGQGLEFLIYFQGNSAPDKSGLPSDRFSAERTGGSVSTLTIQRTQQEDSAVYLCASSLKLAGRGTDTQYFGPGTRLTVL.

The chain has TRBV11-2 and TRBJ2-1. The CDR3 consists of 14 residues. Germline loops: CDR1 SGHAT, CDR2 FQNNGV. The CDR3 reads CASSITDGYNEQFF.

The rearrangement joins TRBV5-4 to TRBJ2-1; TCRdb returns TRBD2, unconfirmable since there is no DNA. The CDR3 loop spans 11 amino acids. CDR1 is SGHNT and CDR2 is YYREEE in the germline V gene (reference sequence). The CDR3 region is CASIGGDGQFF.

The genes are TRBV10-3 and TRBJ2-1; TCRdb calls TRBD2, which cannot be checked without DNA. The CDR3 has 18 residues. Germline loops: CDR1 ENHRY, CDR2 SYGVKD. The CDR3: CAISAGLAGVPMYNEQFF.

The chain uses TRBV11-1 and TRBJ1-4; TCRdb outputs TRBD1, but without DNA this stays unchecked. Germline CDR1 and CDR2: SGHAT and FQDESV (reference sequence). CDR3 size: 13 residues. CDR3 protein: CASSPGMVEKLFF.

J is TRBJ1-2 and V is TRBV29-1. This CDR3 region has 12 residues. Germline values: CDR1 SQVTM, CDR2 ANQGSEA. CDR3 amino acids: CSVERPDYGYTF.

This chain joins TRBV9 and TRBJ2-5; TCRdb's assignment of TRBD1 cannot be checked, as there is no DNA. The CDR3 runs to 13 residues. Germline CDR1 SGDLS, CDR2 YYNGEE. The CDR3 protein is CASSAGAQETQYF.

The V and J genes are TRBV12-3 or TRBV12-4 and TRBJ2-7; TCRdb gives TRBD1 as the D gene, but with no DNA this cannot be confirmed. This CDR3 is built from 13 residues. The CDR3 spells CASALDISYEQYF.

The chain uses TRBV6-1 and TRBJ1-2. CDR3 length equals 14 residues. The germline V gene has CDR1 MNHNS and CDR2 SASEGT. The CDR3 region is CASSASAQLYGYTF.

The rearrangement joins TRBV29-1 to TRBJ2-3; the TRBD1 assignment by TCRdb is unverifiable without DNA. This CDR3 contains 13 residues. Germline CDR1 SQVTM, CDR2 ANQGSEA. Here the CDR3 reads CSVGDRGSDTQYF.

The chain joins TRBV5-1 to TRBJ2-3; no DNA is available, so the TRBD2 call from TCRdb remains unchecked. Germline V gives CDR1 SGHRS, CDR2 YFSETQ. This CDR3 spans 17 amino acids. The CDR3 reads CASSLRGTSGSTDTQYF. Looking up the rest from reference TRBV5-1 and TRBJ2-3 gives the full variable domain: KAGVTQTPRYLIKTRGQQVTLSCSPISGHRSVSWYQQTPGQGLQFLFEYFSETQRNKGNFPGRFSGRQFSNSRSEMNVSTLELGDSALYLCASSLRGTSGSTDTQYFGPGTRLTVL.